The 19 T cell receptor beta chains in this list originate from one sample, sequenced in a study of beta chain features in type 1 diabetes. Expressed TCRB transcripts were sequenced because the entire RNA isolate underwent reverse transcription. Assay: immunoSEQ multiplex PCR; the TCRdb copy retains only in-frame clones and omits some. The data contain 850,000 to 900,000 clones, roughly 16% of them singletons. The specimen was naive CD4+ T cells from blood. The receptors come from a woman in her late teens or twenties in good health.

This clone turned up a few times. The J gene is TRBJ2-7, the V gene TRBV28; the match to TRBD2 covers 8 bases. With V trimmed by 8 bases and J by 2 bases, 5 bases remained unmatched. This CDR3 comprises 13 residues. The germline CDR1 and CDR2 sequences are MDHEN and SYDVKM. CDR3 nucleotide sequence: TGTGCCAGCTCGGCGGGAGGTCCCTACGAGCAGTACTTC. This gives the protein CASSAGGPYEQYF.

The rearrangement links TRBV19 to TRBJ2-3; tentatively, D is TRBD1 (7 bases). The length of the CDR3 is 14 residues. The V end lost 6 bases, the J end lost 3 bases, and 13 bases lay between the germline ends. Germline V gene sequence: CDR1 LNHDA, CDR2 SQIVND (reference sequence). The DNA of the CDR3 is TGTGCCAGTAGCGACAGGGAGGCGACAGATACGCAGTATTTT. Translated: CASSDREATDTQYF.

This clone has only a few counts. The CDR3 is CASSDTGTGYIQYF. The CDR3 bases are TGTGCCAGCAGCGACACCGGGACAGGGTACATTCAGTACTTC. The chain employs TRBV7-8 and TRBJ2-4; 9 bases align to TRBD1. The J segment lost 8 bases and the V segment lost 5 bases, leaving 7 bases of the junction unmatched. CDR1 and CDR2 from the germline V gene are SGHVS and FQNEAQ. The CDR3 is made up of 14 amino acids.

This clone has more than one count but fewer than ten. The chain carries TRBV6-5 and TRBJ1-4, with 7 bases matching TRBD1. Unmatched junction bases numbered 5, after V lost 0 bases and J lost 4 bases. Per germline, CDR1 MNHEY and CDR2 SVGAGI. The CDR3 loop spans 16 amino acids. CDR3: CASSYSDREINEKLFF. The CDR3 DNA reads TGTGCCAGCAGTTACTCCGACAGGGAGATTAATGAAAAACTGTTTTTT.

In this sample, this clone turned up a few times. This chain connects TRBV2 to TRBJ1-1; 9 bases map to TRBD1. The germline gives CDR1 SNHLY, CDR2 FYNNEI. Unmatched junction bases numbered 5, after V lost 6 bases and J lost 0 bases. CDR3 length: 15 residues. The CDR3 DNA follows: TGTGCCAGCAGCAAACAGGGGGCCATGAACACTGAAGCTTTCTTT. Amino acid sequence: CASSKQGAMNTEAFF.

The table lists this clone with a few counts. CDR3 DNA sequence: TGTGCCAGCAGCTCCCGGACGGGCTCTGGAAACACCATATATTTT. As protein: CASSSRTGSGNTIYF. The J gene is TRBJ1-3, the V gene TRBV7-2; D is unclear. V shed 4 bases and J shed 0 bases, with 10 bases lying between them. Germline V gives CDR1 SGHTA, CDR2 FQGNSA. The CDR3 spans 15 residues.

The V call is TRBV6-5, the J call TRBJ2-3; D might be TRBD2 (6 bases). Germline assignment: CDR1 MNHEY and CDR2 SVGAGI. Between the trimmed V and J ends, which lost 1 base and 0 bases, there was a span of 8 bases. The CDR3 sequence is 15 residues long. As DNA, the CDR3 is TGTGCCAGCAGTTACTTGGCGGGGAGCACAGATACGCAGTATTTT. This sequence encodes CASSYLAGSTDTQYF.

The genes are TRBV4-2 and TRBJ2-3; TRBD2 might be the D (5 bases). The CDR3 is 16 residues long. V lost 2 bases and J lost 0, with 12 bases in between. Germline V lookup: CDR1 LGHNA, CDR2 YNFKEQ. The CDR3 coding sequence is TGTGCCAGCAGCCAAAAAGGAACGGGGAGCACAGATACGCAGTATTTT. This translates into CASSQKGTGSTDTQYF.

This chain links TRBV5-4 with TRBJ2-7; TRBD2 matches 8 bases. The CDR3 loop spans 14 amino acids. In germline, CDR1 is SGHNT, CDR2 YYREEE (reference sequence). The ends lost 5 bases at V and 5 bases at J; junction bases unmatched: 9. The CDR3 spells CASRATTSADEQYF. The CDR3 nucleotides are TGTGCCAGCAGAGCTACGACTAGCGCCGACGAGCAGTACTTC.

This clone was detected a few times. J is TRBJ2-3 and V is TRBV5-4; 12 bases map to TRBD2. J was trimmed by 4 bases and V by 4 bases; bases with no gene match: 7. The CDR3 totals 16 residues. CDR1 is SGHNT and CDR2 is YYREEE in the germline V gene (reference sequence). The DNA of the CDR3 is TGTGCCAGCAGCCCTCCTAGCGGGAGGGGCGCAGATACGCAGTATTTT. This translates into CASSPPSGRGADTQYF.

This clone was counted a few times. For the CDR3, the DNA is TGCGCCAGCAGCCTGGGGGTCCCAGAGGGACCCCAGCATTTT. This encodes CASSLGVPEGPQHF. The chain couples TRBV5-1 to TRBJ1-5; tentatively, D is TRBD1 (5 bases). Trimming left V 4 bases short and J 10 bases short, with 18 bases between. The CDR3 length is 14 residues. The germline V gene has CDR1 SGHRS and CDR2 YFSETQ.

The chain is built from TRBV7-2 and TRBJ2-1; perhaps TRBD2 as D (6 bases). This CDR3 region has 13 residues. The germline V gene encodes CDR1 SGHTA and CDR2 FQGNSA. V shed 1 base and J shed 7 bases, with 8 bases lying between them. The CDR3 nucleotides read TGTGCCAGCAGCTTAGTGGAGGGGAATGAGCAGTTCTTC. This translates into CASSLVEGNEQFF.

The rearrangement joins TRBV7-2 to TRBJ2-7; D gene unclear. Germline lookup yields CDR1 SGHTA and CDR2 FQGNSA. The CDR3 spans 15 residues. The V end lost 5 bases, the J end lost 2 bases, and 16 bases lay between the germline ends. CDR3 region: CASSRRWANAYEQYF. CDR3 nucleotides: TGTGCCAGCAGCCGAAGGTGGGCGAATGCCTACGAGCAGTACTTC.

The sample holds a few counts of this clone. V gene TRBV10-3 combines with J gene TRBJ2-7; TRBD2 matches 13 bases. The CDR3 runs to 13 residues. J gave up 4 bases and V 10 bases, and 4 bases lay outside the gene matches. The germline CDR1 and CDR2 sequences are ENHRY and SYGVKD. CDR3 region: CATRLAGGYEQYF. DNA for the CDR3: TGTGCCACTCGACTAGCGGGAGGATACGAGCAGTACTTC.

The chain carries TRBV7-9 and TRBJ1-1; 9 bases agree with TRBD1. Germline V gives CDR1 SEHNR, CDR2 FQNEAQ (reference sequence). This CDR3 comprises 14 residues. V was clipped by 5 bases and J by 5 bases; unmatched bases: 6. CDR3 residues: CASSPQGAGTEAFF. The CDR3 DNA sequence: TGTGCCAGCAGCCCACAGGGGGCCGGGACTGAAGCTTTCTTT.

This clone appeared once. This sequence joins TRBV5-5 and TRBJ2-7; a weak D match, TRBD1 (5 bases). This CDR3 region has 20 residues. The V end lost 0 bases, the J end lost 2 bases, and 27 bases lay between the germline ends. Germline V gene data show CDR1 as SGHKS and CDR2 as YYEKEE (reference sequence). CDR3 sequence reads: CASSLARVISRVLTPYEQYF. The CDR3 coding sequence is TGTGCCAGCAGCTTGGCCAGGGTGATCAGCCGAGTTCTTACACCCTACGAGCAGTACTTC.

CDR3 protein: CASSRSPRQGGVKNIQYF. CDR3 sequence (DNA): TGTGCCAGCTCACGATCCCCTCGTCAGGGAGGGGTCAAAAACATTCAGTACTTC. The chain joins TRBV18 to TRBJ2-4; TRBD2 matches at 7 bases. Germline CDR1 is KGHSH and CDR2 is LQKENI. V was pared by 4 bases and J by 3 bases, with 15 bases of the junction left unmatched. This CDR3 spans 18 amino acids.

The V and J genes are TRBV18 and TRBJ2-2; 9 nucleotides match TRBD1. The CDR3 length is 15 residues. With V trimmed by 3 bases and J by 4 bases, 3 bases remained unmatched. Germline CDR1 and CDR2: KGHSH and LQKENI. This CDR3 reads CASSPLDRGTGELFF. CDR3 nucleotides: TGTGCCAGCTCACCTCTGGACAGGGGCACCGGGGAGCTGTTTTTT.

This clone was detected only a few times. The gene calls are TRBV5-4 and TRBJ2-4; perhaps TRBD1 as D (5 bases). Trimming shortened V by 3 bases and J by 5 bases, and 15 bases separated the two germline ends. Germline V CDR1 and CDR2: SGHNT, YYREEE (reference sequence). CDR3 length: 15 amino acids. As DNA, the CDR3 is TGTGCCAGCAGCTCGGACATTGGGTCGGAAAACATTCAGTACTTC. Residues: CASSSDIGSENIQYF.